This TCR beta chain was profiled in a study of T cell responses to AZD1222 COVID-19 vaccine. General study results and limits: Of spike-specific TCRs, nearly half reportedly target regions left unmutated in variants. With two AZD1222 doses given, Spike-specific TCR breadth and depth both rose. There were vaccine-associated CD4 TCRs across spike, dominant at 160-218 and 743-854.

Only in-frame clones appear in the TCRdb table, and some are missing; sequencing was by immunoSEQ multiplex PCR. This table holds tens of thousands of clones, about 74% found once. The CDR3 is 16 amino acids. V gave up 5 bases and J gave up 6 bases; unmatched junction bases: 11. Germline assignment: CDR1 SGHVS and CDR2 FNYEAQ. This clone came up a few times. Its matching antigen is unknown. Source: peripheral blood, taken 28 days after the second AZD1222 dose. This receptor was identified in an adult who received the AZD1222 COVID-19 vaccine. This chain joins TRBV7-6 and TRBJ2-2; the match to TRBD2 covers 8 bases. The DNA for the CDR3 is TGTGCCAGCAGCCCCGGAGCGCGGGGGGTCTCCGGGGAGCTGTTTTTT. Amino acid sequence: CASSPGARGVSGELFF.